The 18 T cell receptor beta chains reported below all come from one sample, sequenced in a study of T cell changes during pregnancy in multiple sclerosis. The method was immunoSEQ multiplex PCR; TCRdb's version includes in-frame clones alone and lacks a portion of them. The sample has 70,000 to 80,000 clones; about 90% are singletons. The material was CD4+ T cells from peripheral blood mononuclear cells, obtained before pregnancy. Receptor source: a female donor with multiple sclerosis, enrolled in a pregnancy study.

This chain links TRBV19 with TRBJ1-3; no firm D call. V was cut by 10 bases and J by 4 bases, with 20 bases left in between. The germline CDR1 and CDR2 sequences are LNHDA and SQIVND (reference sequence). The CDR3 totals 15 residues. CDR3 in amino acids: CATSKSTGRGNTIYF. CDR3 coding DNA: TGTGCCACCTCCAAGTCCACGGGGAGGGGAAACACCATATATTTT.

V usage is TRBV19 and J usage is TRBJ2-5; TRBD1 aligns across 9 bases. Germline CDR1 and CDR2: LNHDA and SQIVND (reference sequence). The V segment lost 4 bases and the J segment 4 bases; nucleotides outside the gene matches: 7. This CDR3 spans 15 amino acids. CDR3 sequence: CASSKKTGGAETQYF. Here the CDR3 DNA reads TGTGCCAGTAGTAAAAAGACAGGGGGAGCAGAGACCCAGTACTTC.

The chain carries TRBV27 and TRBJ1-5; 8 bases match TRBD1. V lost 5 bases and J lost 8; bases outside the gene matches: 11. Germline V CDR1 and CDR2: MNHEY, SMNVEV (reference sequence). The CDR3 sequence is 15 residues long. The CDR3 coding sequence is TGTGCCAGCAGTCCGAGGACAGGGTTCGCGGAGCCCCAGCATTTT. Encoded protein: CASSPRTGFAEPQHF.

The chain carries TRBV18 and TRBJ2-1, with 11 bases that match TRBD2. This CDR3 comprises 16 residues. V lost 3 bases to trimming and J lost 8 bases; unmatched junction nucleotides: 9. Per the germline V gene, CDR1 is KGHSH and CDR2 is LQKENI. CDR3 sequence reads: CASSPSSGGLLHEQFF. In DNA form, the CDR3 reads TGTGCCAGCTCACCGTCTAGCGGGGGGCTTCTCCATGAGCAGTTCTTC.

The CDR3 sequence: CASSLVGGANEQFF. Here the CDR3 DNA reads TGTGCCAGCAGCTTAGTCGGGGGGGCTAATGAGCAGTTCTTC. This chain connects TRBV7-9 to TRBJ2-1; 8 positions match TRBD2. This CDR3 has 14 residues. Germline V lookup: CDR1 SEHNR, CDR2 FQNEAQ (reference sequence). V dropped 1 base and J dropped 7; count of bases not matched to a gene: 3.

The V gene is TRBV6-1, the J gene TRBJ1-5, with D unclear. CDR1 and CDR2 from the germline V gene are MNHNS and SASEGT. The CDR3 is made up of 15 amino acids. With 2 bases removed from V and 2 bases from J, the gap between germline ends came to 10 bases. CDR3 in amino acids: CASSEIAAGNQPQHF. CDR3 nucleotides: TGTGCCAGCAGTGAAATCGCCGCAGGCAATCAGCCCCAGCATTTT.

The chain is built from TRBV5-1 and TRBJ2-2; TRBD2 is a possible D gene (6 bases). Germline assignment: CDR1 SGHRS and CDR2 YFSETQ. The CDR3 sequence is 16 residues long. V lost 0 bases to trimming and J lost 0 bases, with 9 bases between them. The CDR3 loop reads CASSLAGLSNTGELFF. CDR3 coding DNA: TGCGCCAGCAGCTTGGCGGGACTGTCGAACACCGGGGAGCTGTTTTTT.

V is TRBV6-1 and J is TRBJ1-2, with 7 bases lining up with TRBD1. The ends lost 7 bases at V and 9 bases at J; junction bases unmatched: 14. The CDR3 spans 14 residues. The germline V gene has CDR1 MNHNS and CDR2 SASEGT. This chain's CDR3 is CASTRQGSGKSYTF. As DNA, the CDR3 is TGTGCCAGCACCCGACAGGGCTCAGGGAAAAGCTACACCTTC.

The V call is TRBV2, the J call TRBJ2-1, with 7 positions matching TRBD1. J was trimmed by 5 bases and V by 6 bases; bases with no gene match: 4. Per germline, CDR1 SNHLY and CDR2 FYNNEI. The CDR3 runs 13 residues. The CDR3 DNA reads as TGTGCCAGCAGCCGGGACAGAAACAATGAGCAGTTCTTC. Encoded protein: CASSRDRNNEQFF. The full variable domain, its missing parts supplied by reference TRBV2 and TRBJ2-1, is EPEVTQTPSHQVTQMGQEVILRCVPISNHLYFYWYRQILGQKVEFLVSFYNNEISEKSEIFDDQFSVERPDGSNFTLKIRSTKLEDSAMYFCASSRDRNNEQFFGPGTRLTVL.

This chain uses TRBV21-1 with TRBJ2-6; the tabulated D call, TRBD1, remains unverified against the DNA. TRBV21-1 is classified as a pseudogene. The CDR3 spans 23 residues. The CDR3 is CASSTKGPGGPQGEYSGANVLTF. In DNA form, the CDR3 reads TGTGCCAGCAGCACAAAAGGGCCAGGGGGGCCGCAAGGGGAATACTCTGGGGCCAACGTCCTGACTTTC.

The chain carries TRBV7-8 and TRBJ1-6; TRBD1 matches at 8 bases. CDR3 length equals 13 residues. CDR1 SGHVS and CDR2 FQNEAQ come from the germline V gene. The J segment lost 7 bases and the V segment lost 8 bases, leaving 4 bases of the junction unmatched. This chain's CDR3 is CASGQGQNSPLHF. The CDR3 DNA follows: TGTGCCAGCGGACAGGGACAAAATTCACCCCTCCACTTT.

This clone was seen a handful of times. The chain combines TRBV28 with TRBJ1-1; 10 bases are shared with TRBD1. The CDR3 consists of 14 residues. Unmatched junction bases numbered 4, after V lost 3 bases and J lost 6 bases. Germline assignment: CDR1 MDHEN and CDR2 SYDVKM. CDR3 sequence: CASSFGQGVAEAFF. CDR3 sequence (DNA): TGTGCCAGCAGTTTCGGACAGGGGGTCGCTGAAGCTTTCTTT.

The chain uses TRBV29-1 and TRBJ2-5, with 10 bases fitting TRBD1. Germline CDR1 reads SQVTM; CDR2 reads ANQGSEA. J was trimmed by 5 bases and V by 5 bases; bases with no gene match: 8. The CDR3 consists of 14 residues. The CDR3 sequence: CSVLRQGAWETQYF. CDR3 nucleotides: TGCAGCGTTCTACGACAGGGGGCTTGGGAGACCCAGTACTTC. The full variable domain, with the rest looked up from reference TRBV29-1 and TRBJ2-5, is SAVISQKPSRDICQRGTSLTIQCQVDSQVTMMFWYRQQPGQSLTLIATANQGSEATYESGFVIDKFPISRPNLTFSTLTVSNMSPEDSSIYLCSVLRQGAWETQYFGPGTRLLVL.

The CDR3 DNA reads as TGTGCCAGCAGCTTGGGGGACTTACTAATCCCCTACGAGCAGTACTTC. Translating gives CASSLGDLLIPYEQYF. The chain has TRBV5-6 and TRBJ2-7, with a weak D call TRBD2 (6 bases). V lost 0 bases and J lost 2, with 15 bases in between. The germline V gene encodes CDR1 SGHDT and CDR2 YYEEEE. The CDR3 covers 16 residues.

For this clone: Within the sample, other DNA sequences also encode this same CDR3. J is TRBJ1-1 and V is TRBV4-2; D is uncertain. Germline assignment: CDR1 LGHNA and CDR2 YNFKEQ. The V end was cut by 0 bases, the J end by 1 base, with 6 bases between. This CDR3 region has 14 residues. The DNA for the CDR3 is TGTGCCAGCAGCCAAGACAGGCAGAACACTGAAGCTTTCTTT. This encodes CASSQDRQNTEAFF.

CDR3 coding DNA: TGCGCCAGCAGCTTGGGCGCGGGAGTAGCCAGTGAGCAGTTCTTC. It encodes CASSLGAGVASEQFF. The V gene is TRBV5-1, the J gene TRBJ2-1; 7 bases map to TRBD2. V gave up 0 bases and J gave up 9 bases; unmatched junction bases: 9. Germline V gene lookup returns CDR1 SGHRS and CDR2 YFSETQ. This CDR3 region has 15 residues.

V is TRBV9 and J is TRBJ2-5, with a possible D match to TRBD1 (6 bases). V lost 4 bases to trimming and J lost 1 base, with 14 bases between them. The CDR3 is made up of 15 amino acids. Germline CDR1 SGDLS, CDR2 YYNGEE. The CDR3 region is CASSSSTGSQETQYF. As DNA, the CDR3 is TGTGCCAGCAGCTCCAGCACAGGGTCCCAAGAGACCCAGTACTTC.

J is TRBJ1-4 and V is TRBV6-6; unclear D gene. V shed 5 bases and J shed 4 bases, with 8 bases lying between them. The CDR3 loop spans 13 amino acids. Germline assignment: CDR1 MNHNY and CDR2 SVGAGI (reference sequence). The CDR3 coding sequence is TGTGCCAGCAGTCCCCAGGATAATGAAAAACTGTTTTTT. This sequence encodes CASSPQDNEKLFF.